One TCR beta chain is described in this entry. Its antigen is currently unknown. These data are taken from a study of T cell responses to AZD1222 COVID-19 vaccine. Germline CDR1 KGHDR, CDR2 SFDVKD. Trimming left V 4 bases short and J 5 bases short, with 14 bases between. This CDR3 comprises 15 residues. Produced via immunoSEQ multiplex PCR; TCRdb's table is partial and in-frame only. Here the sample spans roughly 170,000 clones, 94% being singletons. Study-level points and caveats: Compared with day 0, the breadth and depth of the Spike-specific TCR repertoire rose significantly after two doses of AZD1222. Just six people given AZD1222 tested seropositive at baseline.

The starting material was peripheral blood, obtained 28 days after the second AZD1222 dose. The chain couples TRBV24-1 to TRBJ2-1; D not resolved. The source of this sequence is an adult who received the AZD1222 COVID-19 vaccine. CDR3 nucleotide sequence: TGTGCCACCAGTGACCCCGTCGGTCCAAACAATGAGCAGTTCTTC. This translates into CATSDPVGPNNEQFF.